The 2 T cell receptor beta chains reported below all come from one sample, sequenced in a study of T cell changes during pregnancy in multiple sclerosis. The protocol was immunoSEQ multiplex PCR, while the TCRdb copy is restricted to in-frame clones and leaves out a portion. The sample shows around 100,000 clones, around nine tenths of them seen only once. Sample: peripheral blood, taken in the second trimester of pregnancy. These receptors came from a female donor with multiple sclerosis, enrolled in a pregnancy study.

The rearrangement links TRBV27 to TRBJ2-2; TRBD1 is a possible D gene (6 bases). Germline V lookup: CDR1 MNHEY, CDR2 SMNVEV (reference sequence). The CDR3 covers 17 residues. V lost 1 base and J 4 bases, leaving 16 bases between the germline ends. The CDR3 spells CASSLWIGTSLTGELFF. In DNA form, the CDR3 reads TGTGCCAGCAGTTTATGGATTGGGACATCGCTCACCGGGGAGCTGTTTTTT.

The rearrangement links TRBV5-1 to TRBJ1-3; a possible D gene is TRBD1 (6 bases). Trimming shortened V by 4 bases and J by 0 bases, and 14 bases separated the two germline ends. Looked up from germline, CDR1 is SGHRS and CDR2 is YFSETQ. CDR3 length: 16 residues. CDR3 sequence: CASSISGGGSGNTIYF. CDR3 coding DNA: TGCGCCAGCAGCATTTCTGGGGGCGGCTCTGGAAACACCATATATTTT.